A selection of T cell receptor beta chains follows, all from one sample in a study of OX40 agonist ivuxolimab in advanced cancers. Sequencing was performed with immunoSEQ multiplex PCR; in TCRdb, only in-frame clones are kept and a portion is missing. The top ten hold 3.9% of the sample, which has 57,000 or so clones, roughly 86% seen once. This material consisted of CD4+ or CD8+ T cells sorted from blood, taken in a trial of the OX40 agonist ivuxolimab. These receptors all come from an adult with an advanced solid tumor such as melanoma, head and neck, liver or kidney cancer. The CDR3 runs from the conserved cysteine through the conserved F or W. A D gene is named only where the DNA matches it firmly. The size of a clone is reported for some rows only, either as once, few or many, or as a class for expanded clones.

TRBJ1-1,TRBV7-2,NA,NA,13,CASSQPQSLEAFF,TGTGCCAGCAGCCAGCCGCAGAGCCTTGAAGCTTTCTTT
TRBJ1-1,TRBV19,NA,NA,11,CASSETAEAFF,TGTGCCAGTAGTGAGACAGCTGAAGCTTTCTTT
TRBJ1-3,TRBV4-3,NA,NA,13,CASSQDLRNTIYF,TGCGCCAGCAGCCAAGATTTAAGAAACACCATATATTTT
TRBJ2-7,TRBV6-5,NA,NA,15,CASSYERGIPYEQYF,TGTGCCAGCAGTTACGAGCGCGGAATCCCCTACGAGCAGTACTTC
TRBJ1-6,TRBV6-5,NA,NA,14,CASSYTGKDSPLHF,TGTGCCAGCAGTTACACAGGGAAGGATTCACCCCTCCACTTT
TRBJ1-4,TRBV5-4,TRBD1,few,16,CASSLRRREGQEKLFF,TGTGCCAGCAGCTTGAGGCGACGGGAGGGACAGGAAAAACTGTTTTTT
TRBJ1-6,TRBV6-6,NA,NA,15,CASSFPQGINSPLHF,TGTGCCAGCAGTTTCCCCCAGGGCATCAATTCACCCCTCCACTTT
TRBJ1-1,TRBV29-1,NA,NA,14,CSVVRQVGNTEAFF,TGCAGCGTTGTACGGCAGGTGGGAAACACTGAAGCTTTCTTT
TRBJ2-4,TRBV5-4,NA,NA,16,CASSFPGGTPQNIQYF,TGTGCCAGCAGCTTCCCAGGGGGGACCCCTCAAAACATTCAGTACTTC
TRBJ1-2,TRBV5-1,NA,NA,14,CASSLDSALYGHTF,TGCGCCAGCAGCTTGGATTCTGCGCTATATGGCCACACCTTC
TRBJ2-5,TRBV7-2,NA,NA,11,CASGLGETQYF,TGTGCCTCTGGGTTGGGAGAGACCCAGTACTTC
TRBJ1-1,TRBV19,NA,NA,13,CASSIVSDTEAFF,TGTGCCAGTAGTATAGTTTCCGACACTGAAGCTTTCTTT
TRBJ2-2,TRBV5-1,NA,NA,16,CASSQSTGKATGELFF,TGCGCCAGCAGCCAATCGACTGGAAAGGCAACCGGGGAGCTGTTTTTT
TRBJ2-1,TRBV6-1,TRBD1,once,16,CASSDQGASSYNEQFF,TGTGCCAGCAGTGACCAGGGGGCATCCTCCTACAATGAGCAGTTCTTC
TRBJ2-1,TRBV11-2,NA,NA,11,CASSLGIEQFF,TGTGCCAGCAGCTTAGGCATTGAGCAGTTCTTC
TRBJ1-5,TRBV5-1,NA,NA,13,CASSWGEGEPQHF,TGCGCCAGCAGCTGGGGGGAGGGTGAGCCCCAGCATTTT
TRBJ2-5,TRBV5-4,NA,NA,13,CASSLASSGTQYF,TGTGCCAGCAGCTTGGCCTCATCGGGGACCCAGTACTTC
TRBJ2-1,TRBV28,NA,NA,14,CASSLSDSYNEQFF,TGTGCCAGCAGTTTGTCGGACTCTTACAATGAGCAGTTCTTC
TRBJ2-3,TRBV6-5,TRBD2,NA,14,CASRYGGATDTQYF,TGTGCCAGCAGGTACGGGGGGGCCACAGATACGCAGTATTTT
TRBJ1-5,TRBV15,NA,NA,12,CATSRGNQPQHF,TGTGCCACCAGCAGAGGCAATCAGCCCCAGCATTTT
TRBJ2-7,TRBV6-5,NA,NA,13,CASGYTSPEEQYF,TGTGCCAGCGGGTACACCAGTCCGGAGGAGCAGTACTTC
TRBJ2-7,TRBV14,TRBD1,NA,17,CASSPPAIGTGTYEQYF,TGTGCCAGCAGCCCCCCCGCGATCGGGACAGGTACCTACGAGCAGTACTTC
TRBJ1-4,TRBV5-1,TRBD1,NA,15,CASRPGQGSDEKLFF,TGCGCCAGCAGACCCGGACAGGGCAGTGATGAAAAACTGTTTTTT
TRBJ2-4,TRBV5-5,NA,NA,12,CASSLQENIQYF,TGTGCCAGCAGCTTACAGGAAAACATTCAGTACTTC
TRBJ1-5,TRBV10-3,TRBD1,NA,15,CAIMDTGVGNQPQHF,TGTGCCATCATGGATACAGGGGTGGGCAATCAGCCCCAGCATTTT
TRBJ1-1,TRBV18,TRBD1,NA,15,CASSPNTGGNTEAFF,TGTGCCAGCTCACCCAATACAGGGGGGAACACTGAAGCTTTCTTT
TRBJ1-1,TRBV27,NA,NA,13,CASSLSGGVEAFF,TGTGCCAGCAGTTTATCGGGAGGGGTAGAAGCTTTCTTT
TRBJ1-4,TRBV11-3,NA,NA,12,CASSPSGEKLFF,TGTGCCAGCAGCCCCTCAGGTGAAAAACTGTTTTTT
TRBJ2-5,TRBV5-5,NA,NA,14,CASSLEGLGETQYF,TGTGCCAGCAGCTTGGAGGGGCTCGGAGAGACCCAGTACTTC
TRBJ1-5,TRBV5-8,NA,NA,15,CASSRAGASNQPQHF,TGTGCCAGCAGCCGGGCAGGGGCGAGCAATCAGCCCCAGCATTTT
TRBJ1-5,TRBV27,TRBD1,NA,15,CASSFQGTGNQPQHF,TGTGCCAGCAGTTTTCAGGGGACAGGGAATCAGCCCCAGCATTTT
TRBJ1-1,TRBV18,TRBD1,NA,16,CASSREDRARATEAFF,TGTGCCAGCTCACGGGAAGACAGGGCGAGGGCCACTGAAGCTTTCTTT
TRBJ1-1,TRBV5-1,NA,NA,13,CASSVPFGGEAFF,TGCGCCAGCAGCGTCCCTTTCGGGGGTGAAGCTTTCTTT
TRBJ2-7,TRBV5-1,NA,NA,15,CASSLEVGGAYEQYF,TGCGCCAGCAGCTTGGAGGTAGGGGGGGCCTACGAGCAGTACTTC
TRBJ1-5,TRBV19,NA,NA,15,CASSIDRRGYQPQHF,TGTGCCAGTAGTATAGATCGGAGGGGTTACCAGCCCCAGCATTTT
TRBJ1-5,TRBV5-5,NA,NA,13,CASSLDVNQPQHF,TGTGCCAGCAGCTTGGACGTTAATCAGCCCCAGCATTTT
TRBJ2-1,TRBV9,TRBD2,NA,16,CASSPGLAGGVDEQFF,TGTGCCAGCAGCCCTGGACTAGCGGGGGGTGTAGATGAGCAGTTCTTC
TRBJ2-7,TRBV6-5,TRBD2,NA,16,CASSSGTSGASYEQYF,TGTGCCAGCAGTTCCGGGACTAGCGGGGCGTCCTACGAGCAGTACTTC
TRBJ1-1,TRBV6-5,NA,NA,14,CASRSSGGNTEAFF,TGTGCCAGCAGGTCCTCGGGCGGTAACACTGAAGCTTTCTTT
TRBJ1-1,TRBV19,NA,once,17,CASSSGPIGGMNTEAFF,TGTGCCAGTAGTTCCGGCCCTATCGGAGGGATGAACACTGAAGCTTTCTTT
TRBJ1-6,TRBV5-1,TRBD1,NA,16,CASSFESGTGYSPLHF,TGCGCCAGCAGCTTTGAATCCGGGACAGGATATTCACCCCTCCACTTT
TRBJ2-7,TRBV2,TRBD1,NA,13,CASTPGQGGEQYF,TGTGCCAGCACGCCGGGACAGGGTGGCGAGCAGTACTTC
TRBJ1-5,TRBV7-3,NA,NA,14,CASSLVTENQPQHF,TGTGCCAGCAGCTTAGTGACGGAGAATCAGCCCCAGCATTTT
TRBJ1-3,TRBV5-1,NA,few,14,CASSLEGYEDTIYF,TGCGCCAGCAGCTTGGAAGGGTACGAAGACACCATATATTTT
TRBJ2-3,TRBV19,NA,NA,14,CASSIQGTTDTQYF,TGTGCCAGTAGTATACAGGGGACTACAGATACGCAGTATTTT
TRBJ2-3,TRBV4-3,NA,NA,16,CASSPQGGFLTDTQYF,TGCGCCAGCAGCCCCCAGGGGGGTTTCCTCACAGATACGCAGTATTTT